The sequence of this T cell receptor (beta chain) was determined in a study of T cells in Graves' hyperthyroidism and ophthalmopathy. Regions amplified from RNA transcripts were the TCR beta CDR3 regions. With the HTBI primer set, the TCR CDR3 went through a first round of RT-PCR. TCRdb reprocessed the multiplex PCR reads with MiXCR, giving one entry per CDR3 protein. Of 300,000 to 400,000 distinct CDR3 sequences detected, around 18% appear once; the ten largest clones hold 35% to 45%. A remark on this clonotype: Its antigen is currently unknown.

The CDR3 consists of 16 residues. Germline CDR1 LNHDA, CDR2 SQIVND (reference sequence). V was pared by 6 bases and J by 0 bases, with 18 bases between. Whole-study results and caveats: Model-based prediction identified ophthalmopathy a median around 6.5 months prior to its onset.

This receptor was obtained from a man aged 18-30 years with Graves' ophthalmopathy. Source material: blood. The chain combines TRBV19 with TRBJ2-7; no clear D gene. The CDR3 region has the DNA TGTGCCAGTAGGCCCAGTACCAAGGGAAGCTCCTACGAGCAGTACTTC. This codes for CASRPSTKGSSYEQYF.